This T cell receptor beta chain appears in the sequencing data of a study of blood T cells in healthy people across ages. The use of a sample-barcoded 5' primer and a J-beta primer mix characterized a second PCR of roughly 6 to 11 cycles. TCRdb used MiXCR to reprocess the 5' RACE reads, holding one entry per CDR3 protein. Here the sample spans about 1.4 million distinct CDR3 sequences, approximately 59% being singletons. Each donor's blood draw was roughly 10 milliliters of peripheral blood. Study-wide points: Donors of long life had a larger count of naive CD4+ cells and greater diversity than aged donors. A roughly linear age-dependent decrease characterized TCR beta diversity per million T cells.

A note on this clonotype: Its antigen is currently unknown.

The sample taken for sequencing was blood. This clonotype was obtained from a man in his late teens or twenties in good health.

In DNA form, the CDR3 reads TGCAGTGCCGATACCGGGACTAGCTCCGCAGATACGCAGTATTTT. Translating gives CSADTGTSSADTQYF. The chain combines TRBV20-1 with TRBJ2-3; 9 bases are shared with TRBD2. The CDR3 contains 15 residues. V shed 6 bases and J 4 bases; nucleotides not matched to a gene: 11. Germline assignment: CDR1 DFQATT and CDR2 SNEGSKA (reference sequence).